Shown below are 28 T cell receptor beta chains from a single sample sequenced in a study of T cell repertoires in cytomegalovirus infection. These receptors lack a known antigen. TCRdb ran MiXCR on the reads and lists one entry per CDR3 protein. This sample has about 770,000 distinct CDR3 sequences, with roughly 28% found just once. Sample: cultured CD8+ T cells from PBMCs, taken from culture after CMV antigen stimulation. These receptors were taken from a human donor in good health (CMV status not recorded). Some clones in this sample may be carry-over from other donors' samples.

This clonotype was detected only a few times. The CDR3 nucleotides are TGTGCCAGCAGTTTACGGAAGTGGGGGGGGCAGGAGACCCAGTACTTC. Protein: CASSLRKWGGQETQYF. The chain employs TRBV27 and TRBJ2-5; TRBD2 might be the D (7 bases). Trimming removed 2 bases at V and 5 bases at J, with 18 bases between. The CDR3 has 16 residues. Germline V gene data show CDR1 as MNHEY and CDR2 as SMNVEV (reference sequence).

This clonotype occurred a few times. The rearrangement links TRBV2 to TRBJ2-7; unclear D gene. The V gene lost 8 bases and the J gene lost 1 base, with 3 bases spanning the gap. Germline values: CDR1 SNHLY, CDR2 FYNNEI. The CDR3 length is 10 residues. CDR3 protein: CASVSYEQYF. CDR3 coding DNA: TGTGCCAGCGTTTCCTACGAGCAGTACTTC.

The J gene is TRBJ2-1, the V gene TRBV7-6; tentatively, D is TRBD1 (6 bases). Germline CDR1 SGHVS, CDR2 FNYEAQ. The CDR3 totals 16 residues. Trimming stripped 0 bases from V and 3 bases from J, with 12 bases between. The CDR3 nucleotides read TGTGCCAGCAGCTTAGCGCTCAGGGGAATCTACAATGAGCAGTTCTTC. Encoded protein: CASSLALRGIYNEQFF.

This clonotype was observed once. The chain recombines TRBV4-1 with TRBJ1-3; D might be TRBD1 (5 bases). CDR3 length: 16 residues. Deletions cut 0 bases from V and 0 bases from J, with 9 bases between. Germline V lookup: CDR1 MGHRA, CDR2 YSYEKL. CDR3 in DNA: TGCGCCAGCAGCCAAGAAGACAGTAACTCTGGAAACACCATATATTTT. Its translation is CASSQEDSNSGNTIYF.

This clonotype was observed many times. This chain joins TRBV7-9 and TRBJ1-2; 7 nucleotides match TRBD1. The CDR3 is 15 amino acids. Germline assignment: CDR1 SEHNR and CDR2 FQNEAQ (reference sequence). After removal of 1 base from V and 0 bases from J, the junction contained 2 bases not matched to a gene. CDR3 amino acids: CASSLVGTANYGYTF. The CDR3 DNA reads TGTGCCAGCAGCTTAGTCGGGACAGCTAACTATGGCTACACCTTC.

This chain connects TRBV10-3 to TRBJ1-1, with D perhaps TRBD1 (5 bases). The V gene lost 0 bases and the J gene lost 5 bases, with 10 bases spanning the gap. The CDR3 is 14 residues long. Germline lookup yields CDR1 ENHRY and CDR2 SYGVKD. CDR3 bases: TGTGCCATCAGTGAGTCGGGGGGGAGGACTGAAGCTTTCTTT. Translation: CAISESGGRTEAFF.

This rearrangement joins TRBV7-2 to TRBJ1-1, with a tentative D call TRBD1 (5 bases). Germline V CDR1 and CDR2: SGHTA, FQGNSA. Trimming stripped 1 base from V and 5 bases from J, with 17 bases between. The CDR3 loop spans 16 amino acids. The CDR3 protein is CASSLGQRPVRTEAFF. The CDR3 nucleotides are TGTGCCAGCAGCTTAGGACAGCGCCCTGTTAGGACTGAAGCTTTCTTT.

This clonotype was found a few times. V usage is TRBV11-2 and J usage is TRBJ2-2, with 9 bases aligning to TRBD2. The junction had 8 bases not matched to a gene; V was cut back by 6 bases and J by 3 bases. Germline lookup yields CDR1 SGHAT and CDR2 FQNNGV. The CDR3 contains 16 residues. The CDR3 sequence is CASSYMTSGYTGELFF. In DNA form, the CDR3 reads TGTGCCAGCAGTTACATGACTAGCGGATACACCGGGGAGCTGTTTTTT.

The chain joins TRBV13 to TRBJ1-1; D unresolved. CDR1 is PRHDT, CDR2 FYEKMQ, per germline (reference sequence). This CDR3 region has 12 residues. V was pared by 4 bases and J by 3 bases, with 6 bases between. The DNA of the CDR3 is TGTGCCAGCAGCTCGAGGCACACTGAAGCTTTCTTT. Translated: CASSSRHTEAFF.

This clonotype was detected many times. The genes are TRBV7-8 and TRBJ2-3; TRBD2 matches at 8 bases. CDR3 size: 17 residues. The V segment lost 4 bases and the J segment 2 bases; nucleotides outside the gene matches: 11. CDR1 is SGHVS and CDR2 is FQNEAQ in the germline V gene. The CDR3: CASSSNLAGPPTDTQYF. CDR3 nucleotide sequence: TGTGCCAGCAGCTCGAACTTAGCGGGACCACCCACAGATACGCAGTATTTT.

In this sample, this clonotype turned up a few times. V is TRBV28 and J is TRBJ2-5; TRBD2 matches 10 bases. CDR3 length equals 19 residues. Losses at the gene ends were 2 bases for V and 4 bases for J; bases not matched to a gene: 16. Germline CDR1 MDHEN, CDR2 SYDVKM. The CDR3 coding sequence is TGTGCCAGCAGTTTAATGGTAGCTAGCGGGGGCACCCCCACAGAGACCCAGTACTTC. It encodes CASSLMVASGGTPTETQYF.

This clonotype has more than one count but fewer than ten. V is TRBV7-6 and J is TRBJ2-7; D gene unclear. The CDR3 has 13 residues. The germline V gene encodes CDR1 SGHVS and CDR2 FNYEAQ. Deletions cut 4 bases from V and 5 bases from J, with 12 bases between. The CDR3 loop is CASSSLEADEQYV. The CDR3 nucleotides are TGTGCCAGCAGCTCCCTCGAGGCGGACGAGCAGTACGTC.

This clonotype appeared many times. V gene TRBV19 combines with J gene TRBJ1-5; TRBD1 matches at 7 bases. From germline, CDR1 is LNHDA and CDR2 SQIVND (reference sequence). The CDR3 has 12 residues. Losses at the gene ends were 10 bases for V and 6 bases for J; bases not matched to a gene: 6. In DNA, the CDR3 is TGTGCCACTTCAGGGGGAGTTCAGCCCCAGCATTTT. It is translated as CATSGGVQPQHF.

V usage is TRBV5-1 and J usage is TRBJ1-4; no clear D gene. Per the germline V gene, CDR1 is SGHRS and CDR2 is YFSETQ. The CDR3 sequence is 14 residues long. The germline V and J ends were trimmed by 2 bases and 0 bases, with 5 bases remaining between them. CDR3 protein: CASSLLSTNEKLFF. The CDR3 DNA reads TGCGCCAGCAGCTTATTATCAACTAATGAAAAACTGTTTTTT.

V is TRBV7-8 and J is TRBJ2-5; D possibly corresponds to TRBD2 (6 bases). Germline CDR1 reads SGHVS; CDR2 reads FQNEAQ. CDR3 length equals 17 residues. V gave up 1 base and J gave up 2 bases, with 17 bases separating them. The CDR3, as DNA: TGTGCCAGCAGCTTAGTGGTCGCGGGACCGGGGCAAGAGACCCAGTACTTC. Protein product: CASSLVVAGPGQETQYF. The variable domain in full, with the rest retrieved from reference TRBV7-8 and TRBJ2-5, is GAGVSQSPRYKVAKRGQDVALRCDPISGHVSLFWYQQALGQGPEFLTYFQNEAQLDKSGLPSDRFFAERPEGSVSTLKIQRTQQEDSAVYLCASSLVVAGPGQETQYFGPGTRLLVL.

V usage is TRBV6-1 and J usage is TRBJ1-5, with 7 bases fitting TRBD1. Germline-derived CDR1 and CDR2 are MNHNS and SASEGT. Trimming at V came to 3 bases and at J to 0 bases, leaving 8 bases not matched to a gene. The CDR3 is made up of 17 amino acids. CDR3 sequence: CASSERGLLFSNQPQHF. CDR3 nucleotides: TGTGCCAGCAGTGAGAGGGGGCTTTTATTTAGCAATCAGCCCCAGCATTTT.

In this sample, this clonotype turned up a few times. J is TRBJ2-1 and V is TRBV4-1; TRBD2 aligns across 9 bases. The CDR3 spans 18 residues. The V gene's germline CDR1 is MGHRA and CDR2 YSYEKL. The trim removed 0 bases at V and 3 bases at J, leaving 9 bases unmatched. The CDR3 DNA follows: TGCGCCAGCAGCCAAGACGGTTATCCAGCGGGGGGCTACAATGAGCAGTTCTTC. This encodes CASSQDGYPAGGYNEQFF.

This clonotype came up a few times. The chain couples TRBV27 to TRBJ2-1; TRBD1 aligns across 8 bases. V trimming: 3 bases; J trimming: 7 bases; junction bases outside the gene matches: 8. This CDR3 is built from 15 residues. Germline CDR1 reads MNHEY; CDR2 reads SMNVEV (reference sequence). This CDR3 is CASSFPRQGMNEQFF. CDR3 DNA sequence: TGTGCCAGCAGTTTCCCCAGACAGGGGATGAATGAGCAGTTCTTC.

CDR3: CASSGGTGRSYEQYV. In nucleotides, the CDR3 is TGTGCCAGCAGCGGGGGGACAGGCCGCTCCTACGAGCAGTACGTC. The gene calls are TRBV5-5 and TRBJ2-7, with TRBD1 identical over 8 bases. This CDR3 has 15 residues. Germline V gene lookup returns CDR1 SGHKS and CDR2 YYEKEE (reference sequence). J gave up 0 bases and V 4 bases, and 6 bases lay outside the gene matches.

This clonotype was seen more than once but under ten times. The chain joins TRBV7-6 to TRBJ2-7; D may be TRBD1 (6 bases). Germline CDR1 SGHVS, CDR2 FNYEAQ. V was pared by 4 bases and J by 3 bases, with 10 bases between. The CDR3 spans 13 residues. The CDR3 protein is CASSSRGGYEQYF. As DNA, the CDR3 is TGTGCCAGCAGCTCTAGAGGGGGCTACGAGCAGTACTTC.

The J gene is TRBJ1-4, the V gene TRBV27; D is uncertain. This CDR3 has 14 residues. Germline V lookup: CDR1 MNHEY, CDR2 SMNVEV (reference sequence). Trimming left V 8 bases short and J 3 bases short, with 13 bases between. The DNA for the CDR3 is TGTGCCAGCGCTCCAGGTAGAGCTAATGAAAAACTGTTTTTT. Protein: CASAPGRANEKLFF. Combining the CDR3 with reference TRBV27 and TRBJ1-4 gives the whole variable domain EAQVTQNPRYLITVTGKKLTVTCSQNMNHEYMSWYRQDPGLGLRQIYYSMNVEVTDKGDVPEGYKVSRKEKRNFPLILESPSPNQTSLYFCASAPGRANEKLFFGSGTQLSVL.

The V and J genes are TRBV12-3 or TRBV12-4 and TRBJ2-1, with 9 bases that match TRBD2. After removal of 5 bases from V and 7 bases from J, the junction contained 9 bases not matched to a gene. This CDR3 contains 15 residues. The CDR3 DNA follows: TGTGCCAGCAGTCCGGTGGGGCTAGCGGGGAATGAGCAGTTCTTC. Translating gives CASSPVGLAGNEQFF.

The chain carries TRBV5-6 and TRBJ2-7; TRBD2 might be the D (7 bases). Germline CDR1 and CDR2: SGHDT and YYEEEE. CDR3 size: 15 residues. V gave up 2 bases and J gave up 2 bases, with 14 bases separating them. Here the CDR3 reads CASSFLVGGPYEQYF. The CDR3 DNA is TGTGCCAGCAGCTTCCTGGTGGGGGGGCCCTACGAGCAGTACTTC.

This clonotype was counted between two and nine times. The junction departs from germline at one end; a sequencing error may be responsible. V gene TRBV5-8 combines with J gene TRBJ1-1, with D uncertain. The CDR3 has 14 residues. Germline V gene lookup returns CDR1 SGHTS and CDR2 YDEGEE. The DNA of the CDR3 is TGTGCTAGCAGCCGACCCTTCCAAGACCAGGAAGCTTTCTTT. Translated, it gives CASSRPFQDQEAFF.

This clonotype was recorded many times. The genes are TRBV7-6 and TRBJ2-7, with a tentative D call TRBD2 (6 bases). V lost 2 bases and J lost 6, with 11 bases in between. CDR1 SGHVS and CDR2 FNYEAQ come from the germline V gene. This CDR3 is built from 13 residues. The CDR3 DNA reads TGTGCCAGCAGCTTATCCCCCGGGGGCGAGCAGTACGTC. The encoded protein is CASSLSPGGEQYV.

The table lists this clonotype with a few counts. Written as DNA, the CDR3 is TGTGCCAGCAGCTCGACTAGCGCTTCCGAGCAGTACGTC. Translating gives CASSSTSASEQYV. The rearrangement links TRBV7-9 to TRBJ2-7; 8 bases agree with TRBD2. Unmatched junction bases numbered 5, after V lost 4 bases and J lost 6 bases. Per germline, CDR1 SEHNR and CDR2 FQNEAQ (reference sequence). The CDR3 runs to 13 residues.

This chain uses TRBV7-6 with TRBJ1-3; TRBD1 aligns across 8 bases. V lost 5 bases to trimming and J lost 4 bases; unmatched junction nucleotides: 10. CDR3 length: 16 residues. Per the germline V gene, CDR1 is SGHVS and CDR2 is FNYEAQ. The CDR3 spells CASSPGTGPLGNTIYF. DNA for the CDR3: TGTGCCAGCAGCCCCGGGACAGGACCCCTCGGAAACACCATATATTTT. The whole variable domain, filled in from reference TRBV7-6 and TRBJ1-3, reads GAGVSQSPRYKVTKRGQDVALRCDPISGHVSLYWYRQALGQGPEFLTYFNYEAQQDKSGLPNDRFSAERPEGSISTLTIQRTEQRDSAMYRCASSPGTGPLGNTIYFGEGSWLTVV.

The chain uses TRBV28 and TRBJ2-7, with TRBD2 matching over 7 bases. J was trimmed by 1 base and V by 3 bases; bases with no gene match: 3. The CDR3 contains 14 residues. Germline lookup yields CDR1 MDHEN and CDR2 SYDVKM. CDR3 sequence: CASSFASGSYEQYV. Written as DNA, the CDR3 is TGTGCCAGCAGTTTCGCTAGCGGATCCTACGAGCAGTACGTC.